These 8 T cell receptor beta chains came from one sample sequenced in a study of blood T cells in healthy people across ages. Next came a second PCR, run for about 7 to 12 cycles, which used a sample-barcoded 5' primer along with a J-beta primer mix. Via MiXCR, TCRdb re-called the 5' RACE reads, giving one row per CDR3 protein. The table lists around 1,600,000 distinct CDR3 sequences, 40% to 45% of them singletons. The sequencing input was blood. The receptors derive from a woman aged 18 to 35 in good health.

The V and J genes are TRBV7-2 and TRBJ2-1, with D unresolved. The CDR3 spans 11 residues. Germline V lookup: CDR1 SGHTA, CDR2 FQGNSA. Trimming pared 6 bases from V and 10 bases from J, leaving 10 bases between. The CDR3 loop is CASSITYEQFF. DNA of the CDR3: TGTGCCAGCAGTATAACCTACGAGCAGTTCTTC.

The chain couples TRBV6-5 to TRBJ1-1; TRBD1 is a possible D gene (6 bases). Germline assignment: CDR1 MNHEY and CDR2 SVGAGI. V lost 6 bases, J lost 0 bases, and 11 bases lay in between. The CDR3 is made up of 14 amino acids. DNA for the CDR3: TGTGCCAGCAGATTAGGACAGATGAACACTGAAGCTTTCTTT. Translating gives CASRLGQMNTEAFF.

With regard to this clonotype: The junction departs from germline at one end; a sequencing error may be responsible. The chain combines TRBV10-3 with TRBJ2-5, with D tentatively TRBD1 (5 bases). CDR1 and CDR2 from the germline V gene are ENHRY and SYGVKD. The CDR3 covers 15 residues. CDR3 protein: CATSEQGRNQETQYF. The CDR3, as DNA: TGTGCCACCAGTGAGCAGGGCCGAAACCAAGAGACCCAGTACTTC.

In this sample, this clonotype turned up a few times. The CDR3 loop reads CASSPGTGTYNEQYF. As DNA, the CDR3 is TGTGCCAGCAGTCCCGGGACAGGGACTTACAATGAGCAGTACTTC. The V gene is TRBV27, the J gene TRBJ2-1; 9 bases are shared with TRBD1. The end of the DNA aligns better with TRBJ2-7, so the J call may be wrong. This CDR3 has 15 amino acids. Germline V gene lookup returns CDR1 MNHEY and CDR2 SMNVEV (reference sequence).

This rearrangement joins TRBV6-6 to TRBJ1-3; tentatively, D is TRBD1 (5 bases). Germline-derived CDR1 and CDR2 are MNHNY and SVGAGI (reference sequence). The CDR3 is made up of 14 amino acids. V lost 10 bases to trimming and J lost 0 bases, with 13 bases between them. The CDR3 protein is CATRQQVSGNTIYF. As DNA, the CDR3 is TGTGCCACCCGCCAACAGGTCTCTGGAAACACCATATATTTT.

The chain uses TRBV7-2 and TRBJ2-3, with TRBD2 matching over 11 bases. The CDR3 sequence is 15 residues long. Germline CDR1 SGHTA, CDR2 FQGNSA. Trimming took 4 bases from V and 6 from J; bases not matched to a gene: 6. The CDR3 protein is CASSSLAGAYDTQYF. DNA for the CDR3: TGTGCCAGCAGCTCACTAGCGGGAGCCTACGATACGCAGTATTTT.

This chain links TRBV2 with TRBJ1-1; D call uncertain. The CDR3 has 13 amino acids. The germline CDR1 and CDR2 sequences are SNHLY and FYNNEI. V was clipped by 1 base and J by 10 bases, with 13 bases between them. CDR3 sequence (DNA): TGTGCCAGCAGTGAAGGCCCCTACCCTCGAGCTTTCTTT. It codes for CASSEGPYPRAFF.

Only a few counts were recorded for this clonotype. The chain links TRBV20-1 to TRBJ1-1, with D uncertain. The V end was cut by 7 bases, the J end by 1 base, with 16 bases between. The length of the CDR3 is 14 residues. Germline CDR1 DFQATT, CDR2 SNEGSKA (reference sequence). The CDR3 spells CSGYSRMGNTEAFF. In DNA, the CDR3 is TGCAGTGGGTACTCCAGGATGGGGAACACTGAAGCTTTCTTT.